This T cell receptor beta chain stems from a study of shared clonotypes between healthy human individuals. This clone has just a few counts. Its antigen remains unknown. Trimming shortened V by 5 bases and J by 4 bases, and 19 bases separated the two germline ends. The germline CDR1 and CDR2 sequences are SGHAT and FQDESV (reference sequence). The CDR3 sequence is 16 residues long. Study-wide results and limits: Clonotypes that were shared across a handful of donors made up around 5.5% of naive CD4 clonotypes.

The deep-level immunoSEQ assay was used. Data came from immunoSEQ multiplex PCR; TCRdb stores just in-frame clones and leaves some out. The table lists approximately 710,000 clones, about 90% of them singletons. The receptor comes from a man aged 18-30 years in good health. Some clones in this sample may be carry-over from other donors' samples. The chain uses TRBV11-1 and TRBJ2-3; D might be TRBD2 (5 bases). Material: memory CD8+ T cells from PBMCs. Subset given: CD45RO+ cells pooled with CCR7-negative TemRA cells. The CDR3 protein is CASSLGSDVVSDTQYF. CDR3 coding DNA: TGTGCCAGCAGCCTAGGGAGCGACGTAGTATCAGATACGCAGTATTTT.